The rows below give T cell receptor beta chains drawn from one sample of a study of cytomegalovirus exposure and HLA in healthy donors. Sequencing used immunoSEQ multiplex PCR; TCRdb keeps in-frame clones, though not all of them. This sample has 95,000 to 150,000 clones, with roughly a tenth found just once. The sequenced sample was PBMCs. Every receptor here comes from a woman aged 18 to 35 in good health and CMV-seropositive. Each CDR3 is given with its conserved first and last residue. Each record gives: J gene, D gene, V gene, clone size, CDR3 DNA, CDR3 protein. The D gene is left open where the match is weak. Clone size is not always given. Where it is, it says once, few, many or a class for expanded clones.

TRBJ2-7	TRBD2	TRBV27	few	TGTGCCAGCTCACGACTAGCGTCCTCCTACGAGCAGTACTTC	CASSRLASSYEQYF
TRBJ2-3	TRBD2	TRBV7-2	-	TGTGCCAGCAGACCTGGACTAGCGGGCACAGATACGCAGTATTTT	CASRPGLAGTDTQYF
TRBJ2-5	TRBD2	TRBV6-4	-	TGTGCCAGCAGTGCAGGTCTAGCGGGAGGGCCCCCACAGGAGACCCAGTACTTC	CASSAGLAGGPPQETQYF
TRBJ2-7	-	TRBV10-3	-	TGTGCCATCAGGGCCGGGGTCCTAGACCACGAGCAGTACTTC	CAIRAGVLDHEQYF
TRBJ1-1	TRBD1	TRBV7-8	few	TGTGCCAGCAGCTCATTCGGACAGGGGGGGACTGAAGCTTTCTTT	CASSSFGQGGTEAFF
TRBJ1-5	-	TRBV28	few	TGTGCCAGCAGTTCAACAGGGCGTCAGCCCCAGCATTTT	CASSSTGRQPQHF
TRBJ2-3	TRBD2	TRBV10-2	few	TGCGCCAGCAGGGTGACTAGCGGGAGCGCAGATACGCAGTATTTT	CASRVTSGSADTQYF
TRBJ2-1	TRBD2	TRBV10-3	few	TGTGCCATCAGTCTCCGCGCGGGAGCTTACAATGAGCAGTTCTTC	CAISLRAGAYNEQFF
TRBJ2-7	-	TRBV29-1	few	TGCAGCGCACATACAGAGACGTACGAGCAGTACTTC	CSAHTETYEQYF
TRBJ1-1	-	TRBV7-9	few	TGTGCCAGCAGCTCAGGCAGCACTGAAGCTTTCTTT	CASSSGSTEAFF
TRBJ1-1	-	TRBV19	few	TGTGCTAGTAGTCACAGGGAAACTGAAGCTTTCTTT	CASSHRETEAFF